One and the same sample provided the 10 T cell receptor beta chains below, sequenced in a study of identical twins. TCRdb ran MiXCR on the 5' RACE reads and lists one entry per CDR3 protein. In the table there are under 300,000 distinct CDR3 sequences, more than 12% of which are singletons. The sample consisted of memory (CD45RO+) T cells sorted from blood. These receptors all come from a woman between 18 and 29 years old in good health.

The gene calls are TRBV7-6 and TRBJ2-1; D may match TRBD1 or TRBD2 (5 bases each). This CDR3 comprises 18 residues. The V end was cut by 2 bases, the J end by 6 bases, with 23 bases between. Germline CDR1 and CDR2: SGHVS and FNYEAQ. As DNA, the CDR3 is TGTGCCAGCAGCTTATTCGCTCCCGGGACGGAGATTACCAATGAGCAGTTCTTC. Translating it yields CASSLFAPGTEITNEQFF. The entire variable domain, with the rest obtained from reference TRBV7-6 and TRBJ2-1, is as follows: GAGVSQSPRYKVTKRGQDVALRCDPISGHVSLYWYRQALGQGPEFLTYFNYEAQQDKSGLPNDRFSAERPEGSISTLTIQRTEQRDSAMYRCASSLFAPGTEITNEQFFGPGTRLTVL.

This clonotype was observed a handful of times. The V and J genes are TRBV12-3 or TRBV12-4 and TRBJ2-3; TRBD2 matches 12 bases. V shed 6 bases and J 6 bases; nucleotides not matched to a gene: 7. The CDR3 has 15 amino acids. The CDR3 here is CASRGRTSGDDTQYF. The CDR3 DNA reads TGTGCCAGCAGGGGTAGGACTAGCGGGGATGATACGCAGTATTTT.

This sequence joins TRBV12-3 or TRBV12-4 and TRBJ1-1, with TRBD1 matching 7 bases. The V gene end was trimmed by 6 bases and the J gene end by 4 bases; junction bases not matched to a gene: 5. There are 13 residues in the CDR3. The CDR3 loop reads CASRLSGGTEAFF. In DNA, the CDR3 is TGTGCCAGCAGACTCTCAGGGGGCACTGAAGCTTTCTTT.

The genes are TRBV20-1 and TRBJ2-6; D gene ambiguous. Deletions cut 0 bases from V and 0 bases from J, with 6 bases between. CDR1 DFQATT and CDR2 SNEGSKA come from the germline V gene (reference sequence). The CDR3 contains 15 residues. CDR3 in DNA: TGCAGTGCTAGAGATCCTGCCTCTGGGGCCAACGTCCTGACTTTC. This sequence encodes CSARDPASGANVLTF.

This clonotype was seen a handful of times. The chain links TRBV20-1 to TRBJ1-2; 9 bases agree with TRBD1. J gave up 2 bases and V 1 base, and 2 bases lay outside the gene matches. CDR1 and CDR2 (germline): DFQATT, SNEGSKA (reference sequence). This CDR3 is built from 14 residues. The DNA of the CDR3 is TGCAGTGCTAGAGGGACAGGGGCGAACTATGGCTACACCTTC. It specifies CSARGTGANYGYTF.

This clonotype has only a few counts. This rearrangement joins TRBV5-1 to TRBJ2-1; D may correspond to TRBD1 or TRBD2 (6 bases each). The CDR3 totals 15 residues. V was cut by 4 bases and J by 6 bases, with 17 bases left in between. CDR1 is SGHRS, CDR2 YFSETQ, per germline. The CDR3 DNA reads TGCGCCAGCAGCGTACGGGGGCCGGGCTCCAATGAGCAGTTCTTC. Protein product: CASSVRGPGSNEQFF.

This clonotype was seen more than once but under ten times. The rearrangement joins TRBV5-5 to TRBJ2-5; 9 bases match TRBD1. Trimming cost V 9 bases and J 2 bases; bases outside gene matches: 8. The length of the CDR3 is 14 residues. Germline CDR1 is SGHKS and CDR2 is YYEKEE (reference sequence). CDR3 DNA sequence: TGTGCCACGGGCCGGGGACAGGGACAAGAGACCCAGTACTTC. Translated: CATGRGQGQETQYF. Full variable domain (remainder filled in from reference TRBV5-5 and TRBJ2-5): DAGVTQSPTHLIKTRGQQVTLRCSPISGHKSVSWYQQVLGQGPQFIFQYYEKEERGRGNFPDRFSARQFPNYSSELNVNALLLGDSALYLCATGRGQGQETQYFGPGTRLLVL.

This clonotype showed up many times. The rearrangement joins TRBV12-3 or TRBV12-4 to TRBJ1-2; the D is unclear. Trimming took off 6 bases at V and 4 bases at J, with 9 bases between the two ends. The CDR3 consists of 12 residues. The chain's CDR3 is CASSLRSYGYTF. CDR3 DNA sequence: TGTGCCAGCAGCTTGCGCAGCTATGGCTACACCTTC.

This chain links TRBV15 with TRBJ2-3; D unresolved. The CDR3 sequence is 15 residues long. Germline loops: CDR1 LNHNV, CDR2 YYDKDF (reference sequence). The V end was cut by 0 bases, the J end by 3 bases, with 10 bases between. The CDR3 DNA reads TGTGCCACCAGCAGAGACCCGACGGAGACAGATACGCAGTATTTT. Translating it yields CATSRDPTETDTQYF.

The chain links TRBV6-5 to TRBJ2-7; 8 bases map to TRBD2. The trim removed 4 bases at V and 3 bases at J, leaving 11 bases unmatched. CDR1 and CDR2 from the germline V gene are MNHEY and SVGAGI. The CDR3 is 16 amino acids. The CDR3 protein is CASSSLSSGLYYEQYF. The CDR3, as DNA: TGTGCCAGCAGTTCGTTATCTAGCGGGCTATACTACGAGCAGTACTTC.